These T cell receptor beta chains were read from a single sample in a study of low-dose radiotherapy and immunotherapy resistance in tumors. TCRdb passed the reads through MiXCR, listing each CDR3 protein once. The data contain under 70,000 distinct CDR3 sequences, under 30% of them singletons. This sample comprised PBMCs, obtained before treatment. These receptors came from a male donor with prostate cancer. Both conserved end residues are part of each CDR3. A D gene is named only where the DNA matches it firmly. Expanded clones get a size class; other rows say once, few or many, or leave the size out.

CDR3 | DNA | D | J | size | V
CASSLAFSGSETQYF | TGTGCCAGCAGCTTAGCCTTTAGCGGGAGCGAGACCCAGTACTTC | TRBD2 | TRBJ2-5 | many | TRBV7-2
CASSLDGRHQPQHF | TGTGCCAGCAGCTTAGACGGAAGACATCAGCCCCAGCATTTT | NA | TRBJ1-5 | many | TRBV7-2
CASSLRGQATYGYTF | TGTGCCAGCAGCCTCCGGGGACAGGCTACCTATGGCTACACCTTC | TRBD1 | TRBJ1-2 | once | TRBV5-4
CASSPPSLGEQYF | TGTGCCAGCAGTCCTCCGTCTCTGGGCGAGCAGTACTTC | NA | TRBJ2-7 | many | TRBV12-3/TRBV12-4
CSGAGGVPSQYF | TGCAGTGGGGCCGGGGGGGTTCCATCGCAGTATTTT | TRBD2 | TRBJ2-3 | many | TRBV20-1
CASSPGTTGNEQFF | TGTGCCAGCAGTCCCGGGACTACCGGCAATGAGCAGTTCTTC | TRBD2 | TRBJ2-1 | NA | TRBV6-2/TRBV6-3
CASSETPSGRAETQYF | TGTGCCAGCAGTGAGACCCCCTCCGGGAGGGCCGAGACCCAGTACTTC | TRBD2 | TRBJ2-5 | many | TRBV25-1
CASSSVTSGVGEQFF | TGTGCCAGCAGCTCCGTGACTAGCGGGGTAGGTGAGCAGTTCTTC | TRBD2 | TRBJ2-1 | many | TRBV5-8
CASSRDGQGPRQETQYF | TGTGCCAGCAGCCGAGATGGACAGGGGCCACGACAAGAGACCCAGTACTTC | TRBD1 | TRBJ2-5 | NA | TRBV7-6
CASSEGSASGNEQFF | TGTGCCAGCAGTGAAGGCAGCGCGTCGGGCAATGAGCAGTTCTTC | NA | TRBJ2-1 | many | TRBV6-4
CASSLIAGGNGEQFF | TGTGCCAGCAGCTTAATAGCGGGGGGGAACGGTGAGCAGTTCTTC | TRBD2 | TRBJ2-1 | many | TRBV7-9
CASRKGTDTQYF | TGTGCCAGCAGGAAGGGCACAGATACGCAGTATTTT | NA | TRBJ2-3 | NA | TRBV2
CASTYQGLADNEQFF | TGTGCCAGCACGTACCAGGGACTAGCGGACAATGAGCAGTTCTTC | TRBD2 | TRBJ2-1 | many | TRBV27
CSARDQQPNNEQFF | TGCAGTGCTAGAGATCAACAACCTAACAATGAGCAGTTCTTC | NA | TRBJ2-1 | few | TRBV20-1
CASSLYPGPYEQYF | TGTGCCAGCAGCCTCTATCCGGGACCCTACGAGCAGTACTTC | NA | TRBJ2-7 | few | TRBV7-9
CASAGANYEQYF | TGTGCCAGCGCAGGGGCCAACTACGAGCAGTACTTC | NA | TRBJ2-7 | many | TRBV13
CASRLRLTGGDNEQFF | TGTGCCAGCAGGTTACGCCTTACGGGGGGGGACAATGAGCAGTTCTTC | TRBD2 | TRBJ2-1 | many | TRBV28
CAWSGDGPRYTF | TGTGCCTGGAGTGGGGACGGGCCGCGGTACACCTTC | NA | TRBJ1-2 | NA | TRBV30
CASSVLSGAGELFF | TGTGCCAGCAGCGTACTCTCAGGCGCCGGGGAGCTGTTTTTT | NA | TRBJ2-2 | many | TRBV9
CASSLEVAGGPDEQFF | TGCGCCAGCAGCTTGGAGGTAGCGGGAGGGCCCGATGAGCAGTTCTTC | TRBD2 | TRBJ2-1 | NA | TRBV5-1
CASSLDLYNEQFF | TGTGCCAGCAGCTTAGACTTATACAATGAGCAGTTCTTC | NA | TRBJ2-1 | many | TRBV5-4
CASSWGMNTEAFF | TGTGCCAGCAGTTGGGGGATGAACACTGAAGCTTTCTTT | NA | TRBJ1-1 | many | TRBV12-3/TRBV12-4
CASSESNLGQETQYF | TGCGCCAGCAGTGAGTCGAATCTCGGTCAAGAGACCCAGTACTTC | NA | TRBJ2-5 | many | TRBV10-1
CASSLSGSQYEQYF | TGTGCCAGCAGTTTATCGGGCAGCCAGTACGAGCAGTACTTC | NA | TRBJ2-7 | NA | TRBV28
CASRPAGAVTGELFF | TGTGCCAGCAGACCAGCGGGAGCTGTCACCGGGGAGCTGTTTTTT | TRBD2 | TRBJ2-2 | many | TRBV7-7
CASSRQGADTQYF | TGTGCCAGCAGTCGACAGGGCGCAGATACGCAGTATTTT | TRBD1 | TRBJ2-3 | many | TRBV12-3/TRBV12-4
CASGRGPGSPLHF | TGCGCCAGCGGTCGGGGGCCGGGATCACCCCTCCACTTT | NA | TRBJ1-6 | NA | TRBV10-1
CASSFFSARGETQYF | TGTGCCAGCAGTTTTTTTTCCGCAAGAGGGGAGACCCAGTACTTC | NA | TRBJ2-5 | many | TRBV28
CASSQGAYTQYF | TGTGCCAGCAGCCAAGGGGCTTATACGCAGTATTTT | NA | TRBJ2-3 | NA | TRBV14
CASSLPLGTNEQFF | TGTGCCAGCTCACTTCCCCTAGGAACCAATGAGCAGTTCTTC | NA | TRBJ2-1 | many | TRBV18
CASSWGLGRTSDNEQFF | TGCGCCAGCAGCTGGGGGCTAGGGCGGACGTCGGACAATGAGCAGTTCTTC | NA | TRBJ2-1 | many | TRBV5-1
CAWGGWGRGPYEQYF | TGTGCCTGGGGAGGGTGGGGCAGGGGCCCCTACGAGCAGTACTTC | NA | TRBJ2-7 | many | TRBV30
CASSLPVGGRYNEQFF | TGTGCCAGCAGCCTCCCCGTGGGGGGACGCTACAATGAGCAGTTCTTC | NA | TRBJ2-1 | NA | TRBV14
CSPWTGETQYF | TGCAGCCCATGGACGGGGGAGACCCAGTACTTC | NA | TRBJ2-5 | many | TRBV29-1
CASSQPGLAGTNTGELFF | TGCGCCAGCAGCCAACCGGGACTAGCGGGTACGAACACCGGGGAGCTGTTTTTT | TRBD2 | TRBJ2-2 | NA | TRBV5-1
CASSHQDRDGAEAFF | TGTGCCAGCAGCCACCAGGACAGGGACGGGGCTGAAGCTTTCTTT | TRBD1 | TRBJ1-1 | many | TRBV3-1
CAWSVSRTNEKLFF | TGTGCCTGGAGTGTATCCAGAACTAATGAAAAACTGTTTTTT | NA | TRBJ1-4 | many | TRBV30
CASRRASGGYEQYF | TGTGCCAGCCGCAGGGCTAGCGGGGGTTACGAGCAGTACTTC | TRBD2 | TRBJ2-7 | many | TRBV28
CASSILGELGEQYF | TGTGCCAGTAGTATCCTGGGAGAGTTGGGCGAGCAGTACTTC | NA | TRBJ2-7 | NA | TRBV19
CASSPPIAGAGLFF | TGTGCCAGCAGCCCGCCCATAGCGGGAGCCGGGCTGTTTTTT | TRBD2 | TRBJ2-2 | once | TRBV3-1
CASSPVYGQPGETQYF | TGCGCCAGCAGCCCAGTATATGGACAGCCGGGGGAGACCCAGTACTTC | NA | TRBJ2-5 | many | TRBV4-1